Listed below are T cell receptor beta chains from one sample, sequenced in a study of metastatic and nonmetastatic thyroid tumors. TCRdb re-analyzed the PCR reads through MiXCR. The sample consists of about 64,000 clones, 4% to 5% of them appearing once. The material sequenced was blood. The receptors derive from a female donor with papillary thyroid cancer or a benign thyroid nodule (not recorded which). Some clones in this sample may be carry-over from other donors' samples. The CDR3 runs from the conserved cysteine through the conserved F or W. A D gene is named only where the DNA matches it firmly. Size is omitted from some rows. Given values are once, few, many or a class for expanded clones.

j_call: TRBJ1-6
clone_size: many
d_call: NA
v_call: TRBV30
cdr3_aa: CAWSLAGPVDSPLHF
cdr3_nt: TGTGCCTGGAGTCTAGCAGGTCCGGTAGATTCACCCCTCCACTTT

j_call: TRBJ1-4
clone_size: NA
d_call: TRBD1
v_call: TRBV28
cdr3_aa: CASYNRGPTNEKLFF
cdr3_nt: TGTGCCAGCTACAACAGGGGACCAACTAATGAAAAACTGTTTTTT

j_call: TRBJ2-5
clone_size: many
d_call: NA
v_call: TRBV4-1
cdr3_aa: CASSQGEVGETQYF
cdr3_nt: TGCGCCAGCAGCCAAGGCGAGGTGGGAGAGACCCAGTACTTC

j_call: TRBJ2-3
clone_size: few
d_call: TRBD2
v_call: TRBV6-1
cdr3_aa: CAGGTSAYTQYF
cdr3_nt: TGTGCCGGGGGGACTAGCGCATATACGCAGTATTTT

j_call: TRBJ2-7
clone_size: many
d_call: NA
v_call: TRBV18
cdr3_aa: CASSEVLSYEQYF
cdr3_nt: TGTGCCAGCTCAGAGGTCCTGTCCTACGAGCAGTACTTC

j_call: TRBJ1-2
clone_size: many
d_call: NA
v_call: TRBV20-1
cdr3_aa: CSGYGRYGYTF
cdr3_nt: TGCAGTGGGTACGGGCGCTATGGCTACACCTTC

j_call: TRBJ2-1
clone_size: many
d_call: TRBD1
v_call: TRBV12-3/TRBV12-4
cdr3_aa: CASSLYRDSDNEQFF
cdr3_nt: TGTGCCAGCAGTTTGTACCGGGACAGCGACAATGAGCAGTTCTTC

j_call: TRBJ2-2
clone_size: few
d_call: NA
v_call: TRBV4-1
cdr3_aa: CASSQAAGSNTGELFF
cdr3_nt: TGCGCCAGCAGCCAAGCTGCAGGCTCGAACACCGGGGAGCTGTTTTTT

j_call: TRBJ1-1
clone_size: many
d_call: NA
v_call: TRBV6-1
cdr3_aa: CASPPHGAESNTEAFF
cdr3_nt: TGTGCCAGCCCCCCCCATGGAGCGGAGTCGAACACTGAAGCTTTCTTT

j_call: TRBJ1-5
clone_size: many
d_call: NA
v_call: TRBV30
cdr3_aa: CAWSNEGVSNQPQHF
cdr3_nt: TGTGCCTGGAGTAATGAAGGGGTAAGCAATCAGCCCCAGCATTTT

j_call: TRBJ2-1
clone_size: many
d_call: NA
v_call: TRBV2
cdr3_aa: CASSIREQGFPSYNEQFF
cdr3_nt: TGTGCCAGCAGTATCAGGGAACAAGGCTTTCCCTCCTACAATGAGCAGTTCTTC

j_call: TRBJ2-2
clone_size: many
d_call: NA
v_call: TRBV19
cdr3_aa: CASSMDSSYTGELFF
cdr3_nt: TGTGCCAGTAGCATGGACAGTAGCTACACCGGGGAGCTGTTTTTT

j_call: TRBJ2-4
clone_size: many
d_call: TRBD1
v_call: TRBV12-3/TRBV12-4
cdr3_aa: CASRGQTNIQYF
cdr3_nt: TGTGCCAGCAGGGGACAGACAAACATTCAGTACTTC

j_call: TRBJ1-3
clone_size: few
d_call: NA
v_call: TRBV20-1
cdr3_aa: CSARDLAGGNTIYF
cdr3_nt: TGCAGTGCTAGAGACCTCGCGGGTGGAAACACCATATATTTT

j_call: TRBJ2-2
clone_size: NA
d_call: NA
v_call: TRBV28
cdr3_aa: CASSLFGANTGELFF
cdr3_nt: TGTGCCAGCAGTTTATTTGGGGCGAACACCGGTGAGCTGTTTTTT

j_call: TRBJ2-3
clone_size: many
d_call: TRBD2
v_call: TRBV7-7
cdr3_aa: CASSLGSGATDTQYF
cdr3_nt: TGTGCTAGCAGCTTAGGTAGCGGGGCAACAGATACGCAGTATTTT

j_call: TRBJ2-2
clone_size: many
d_call: NA
v_call: TRBV11-2
cdr3_aa: CASSFRLGLGTGELFF
cdr3_nt: TGTGCCAGCAGCTTCCGGTTAGGACTTGGAACCGGGGAGCTGTTTTTT

j_call: TRBJ2-3
clone_size: many
d_call: NA
v_call: TRBV30
cdr3_aa: CAEGGPTDTQYF
cdr3_nt: TGTGCCGAGGGGGGTCCCACAGATACGCAGTATTTT

j_call: TRBJ1-6
clone_size: many
d_call: TRBD1
v_call: TRBV2
cdr3_aa: CASSEAWTGPLHF
cdr3_nt: TGTGCCAGCAGTGAAGCCTGGACAGGACCCCTCCACTTT

j_call: TRBJ2-3
clone_size: many
d_call: NA
v_call: TRBV24-1
cdr3_aa: CATSDPGEVTDTQYF
cdr3_nt: TGTGCCACCAGTGATCCCGGGGAAGTCACAGATACGCAGTATTTT

j_call: TRBJ2-1
clone_size: many
d_call: TRBD2
v_call: TRBV11-3
cdr3_aa: CASSWGTSGDNEQFF
cdr3_nt: TGTGCCAGCAGCTGGGGGACTAGCGGGGACAATGAGCAGTTCTTC

j_call: TRBJ1-2
clone_size: many
d_call: NA
v_call: TRBV28
cdr3_aa: CASSFIPPTRANYGYTF
cdr3_nt: TGTGCCAGCAGTTTCATTCCCCCGACACGGGCTAACTATGGCTACACCTTC

j_call: TRBJ2-2
clone_size: many
d_call: NA
v_call: TRBV19
cdr3_aa: CASSKHQGNTGELFF
cdr3_nt: TGTGCCAGTAGTAAGCATCAGGGGAACACCGGGGAGCTGTTTTTT

j_call: TRBJ2-5
clone_size: many
d_call: NA
v_call: TRBV4-1
cdr3_aa: CASSQGTTDQETQYF
cdr3_nt: TGCGCCAGCAGCCAAGGGACAACCGACCAAGAGACCCAGTACTTC

j_call: TRBJ2-1
clone_size: many
d_call: TRBD1
v_call: TRBV7-2
cdr3_aa: CASSQGVNVQFF
cdr3_nt: TGTGCCAGCAGCCAGGGGGTGAACGTACAGTTCTTC

j_call: TRBJ2-1
clone_size: many
d_call: NA
v_call: TRBV20-1
cdr3_aa: CSASPGSPGQVATLQFF
cdr3_nt: TGCAGTGCAAGCCCTGGGAGTCCGGGGCAAGTAGCGACCTTACAGTTCTTC

j_call: TRBJ2-7
clone_size: many
d_call: TRBD2
v_call: TRBV11-3
cdr3_aa: CASSAEAAGEVFHEQYF
cdr3_nt: TGTGCCAGCAGCGCGGAGGCCGCGGGAGAGGTTTTCCACGAGCAGTACTTC

j_call: TRBJ2-3
clone_size: many
d_call: NA
v_call: TRBV2
cdr3_aa: CASRPPRGRTEDTQYF
cdr3_nt: TGTGCCAGCAGACCTCCCCGGGGCAGGACAGAGGATACGCAGTATTTT

j_call: TRBJ1-6
clone_size: many
d_call: NA
v_call: TRBV20-1
cdr3_aa: CSAGPGSVDSPLHF
cdr3_nt: TGCAGTGCTGGACCAGGGTCCGTGGATTCACCCCTCCACTTT

j_call: TRBJ1-6
clone_size: many
d_call: TRBD1
v_call: TRBV18
cdr3_aa: CASSPQRDRVNSPLHF
cdr3_nt: TGTGCCAGCTCACCTCAGCGGGACAGGGTCAATTCACCCCTCCACTTT